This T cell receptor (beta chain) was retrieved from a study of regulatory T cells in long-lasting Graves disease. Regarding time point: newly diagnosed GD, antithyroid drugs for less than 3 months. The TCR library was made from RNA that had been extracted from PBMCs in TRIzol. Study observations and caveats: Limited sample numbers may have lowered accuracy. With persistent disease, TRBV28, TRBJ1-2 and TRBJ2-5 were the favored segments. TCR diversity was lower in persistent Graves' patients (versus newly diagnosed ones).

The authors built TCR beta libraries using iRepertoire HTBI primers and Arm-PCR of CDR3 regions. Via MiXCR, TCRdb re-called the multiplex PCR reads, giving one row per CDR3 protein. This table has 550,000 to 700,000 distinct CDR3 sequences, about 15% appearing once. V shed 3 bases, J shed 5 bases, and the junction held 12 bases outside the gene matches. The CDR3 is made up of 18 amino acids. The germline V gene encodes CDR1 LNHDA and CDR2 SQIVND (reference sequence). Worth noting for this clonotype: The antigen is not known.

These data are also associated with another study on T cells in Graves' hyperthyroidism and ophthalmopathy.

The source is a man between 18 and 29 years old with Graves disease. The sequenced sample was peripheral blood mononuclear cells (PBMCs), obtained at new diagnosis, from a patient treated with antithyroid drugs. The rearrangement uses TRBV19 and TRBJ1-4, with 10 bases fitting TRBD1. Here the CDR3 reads CASSMLAGTGASNEKLFF. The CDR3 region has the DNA TGTGCCAGTAGTATGCTGGCCGGGACAGGGGCGAGCAATGAAAAACTGTTTTTT.